This T cell receptor beta chain is from a study of blood T cell repertoires in COVID-19. At the level of the study: Sites in the United States, Italy and Spain provided acute and convalescent COVID-19 samples.

Produced via immunoSEQ multiplex PCR; TCRdb's table is partial and in-frame only. Of about 100,000 clones listed, around four fifths are singletons. Germline-derived CDR1 and CDR2 are LGHDT and YNNKEL (reference sequence). The V and J ends lost 4 bases and 9 bases, in that order; junction bases with no gene match: 7. The CDR3 has 16 amino acids. The origin of this receptor is a man aged 65 to 85 with active or convalescent COVID-19. The sample consisted of peripheral blood. V and J are TRBV3-1 (or the pseudogene TRBV3-2) and TRBJ2-1; 15 nucleotides agree with TRBD2. CDR3 sequence: CASSLGTSGRYIEQFF. Written as DNA, the CDR3 is TGTGCCAGCAGCCTTGGGACTAGCGGGAGGTATATTGAGCAGTTCTTC.